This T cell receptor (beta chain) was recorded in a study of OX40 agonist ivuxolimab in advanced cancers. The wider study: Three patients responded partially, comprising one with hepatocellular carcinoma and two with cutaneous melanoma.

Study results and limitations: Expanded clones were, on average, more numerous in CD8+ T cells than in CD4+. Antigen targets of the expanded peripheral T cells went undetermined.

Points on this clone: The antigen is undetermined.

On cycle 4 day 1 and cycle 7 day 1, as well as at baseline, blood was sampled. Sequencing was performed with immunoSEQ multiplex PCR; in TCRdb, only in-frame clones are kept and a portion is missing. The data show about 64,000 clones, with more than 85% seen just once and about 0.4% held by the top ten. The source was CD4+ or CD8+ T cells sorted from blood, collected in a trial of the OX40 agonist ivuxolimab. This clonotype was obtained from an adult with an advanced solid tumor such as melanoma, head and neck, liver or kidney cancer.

CDR3 sequence: CASSLNMGGTGELFF. The CDR3 nucleotides read TGTGCCAGCAGCTTAAATATGGGAGGAACCGGGGAGCTGTTTTTT. The chain employs TRBV7-9 and TRBJ2-2; possibly TRBD2 for D (6 bases). Germline CDR1 SEHNR, CDR2 FQNEAQ (reference sequence). V lost 2 bases to trimming and J lost 5 bases, with 12 bases between them. CDR3 length equals 15 residues.